This T cell receptor beta chain came from a study of T cell repertoires in cytomegalovirus infection. Study-level information: Both CMV infection and a matching HLA type were indicated by public TCR beta signatures.

Whole-study findings and limits: The ex vivo response showed dominance by HLA-C-restricted CMV-specific TCR beta clonotypes.

TCRdb reanalysed the reads using MiXCR and keeps one entry per CDR3 protein. The sample gives about 130,000 distinct CDR3 sequences, 7% to 9.5% of which show up once; around 10% is in the top ten. The V segment lost 2 bases and the J segment 8 bases; nucleotides outside the gene matches: 9. The CDR3 sequence is 15 residues long. CDR1 is MNHEY and CDR2 is SVGAGI in the germline V gene. This clonotype was counted ten times or more. What it recognizes is unknown. The V and J genes are TRBV6-5 and TRBJ2-1, with 7 bases that match TRBD2. Sequencing was done on a sample of PBMCs. This sequence was found in a human donor in good health (CMV status not recorded). Some clones in this sample may be carry-over from other donors' samples. CDR3 residues: CASSYDGGGNDEQFF. In nucleotides, the CDR3 is TGTGCCAGCAGTTACGATGGCGGGGGAAACGATGAGCAGTTCTTC.